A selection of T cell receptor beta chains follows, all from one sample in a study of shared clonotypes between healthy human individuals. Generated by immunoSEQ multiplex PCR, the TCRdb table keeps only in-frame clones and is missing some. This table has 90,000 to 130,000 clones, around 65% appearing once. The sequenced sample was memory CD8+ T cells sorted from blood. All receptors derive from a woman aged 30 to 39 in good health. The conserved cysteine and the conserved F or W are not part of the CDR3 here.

cdr3_aa: ASSPQGDATQY
cdr3_length: 11
v_call: TRBV11-3

cdr3_aa: ASSYAGQGAYEQY
cdr3_length: 13
v_call: TRBV28

cdr3_aa: ASSQEGTTYEQY
cdr3_length: 12
v_call: TRBV4-2

cdr3_aa: ASTFLSTGQGNYGYT
cdr3_length: 15
v_call: TRBV19

cdr3_aa: ASSFIDNTEAF
cdr3_length: 11
v_call: TRBV27

cdr3_aa: ASSSSSGDVPTF
cdr3_length: 12
v_call: TRBV5-1

cdr3_aa: ASSDRAGDMSEQF
cdr3_length: 13
v_call: TRBV6-4

cdr3_aa: ASTRGPGANQPQH
cdr3_length: 13
v_call: TRBV7-2

cdr3_aa: ASSEASGSGQETQY
cdr3_length: 14
v_call: TRBV10-3

cdr3_aa: SVATGEINEQF
cdr3_length: 11
v_call: TRBV29-1

cdr3_aa: ASSFGTSLFWGYT
cdr3_length: 13
v_call: TRBV7-2

cdr3_aa: ASRPVLGDREVAYGYT
cdr3_length: 16
v_call: TRBV28

cdr3_aa: ASSLLAGGPSCEQF
cdr3_length: 14
v_call: TRBV27

cdr3_aa: ASSPQRDTEAF
cdr3_length: 11
v_call: TRBV7-6

cdr3_aa: ASRGGLELHTEAF
cdr3_length: 13
v_call: TRBV5-8

cdr3_aa: ASSDTGTGVYGELF
cdr3_length: 14
v_call: TRBV2

cdr3_aa: ASSSRSGLETQY
cdr3_length: 12
v_call: TRBV7-1

cdr3_aa: ASSERNEQF
cdr3_length: 9
v_call: TRBV25-1

cdr3_aa: ASSERTGGAYEQY
cdr3_length: 13
v_call: TRBV6-1

cdr3_aa: ASRRQGNQPQH
cdr3_length: 11
v_call: TRBV6-5

cdr3_aa: ASSLAGGTDTQY
cdr3_length: 12
v_call: TRBV9

cdr3_aa: ASSTTPGQGVGYT
cdr3_length: 13
v_call: TRBV19

cdr3_aa: ATSRDRAGGTDTQY
cdr3_length: 14
v_call: TRBV15

cdr3_aa: ASSQISGTYNEQF
cdr3_length: 13
v_call: TRBV4-2

cdr3_aa: ASSLELAGAITDTQY
cdr3_length: 15
v_call: TRBV28

cdr3_aa: ASSIGVQAGYGYT
cdr3_length: 13
v_call: TRBV19

cdr3_aa: SVVSSGLQF
cdr3_length: 9
v_call: TRBV29-1

cdr3_aa: ASSGPGGLFDEQF
cdr3_length: 13
v_call: TRBV9

cdr3_aa: ASSPQGKDYT
cdr3_length: 10
v_call: TRBV27

cdr3_aa: ASSVDYGPINEQF
cdr3_length: 13
v_call: TRBV9

cdr3_aa: ASSIWGTHNQPQH
cdr3_length: 13
v_call: TRBV19

cdr3_aa: ASSRQSTGVWETQY
cdr3_length: 14
v_call: TRBV5-1

cdr3_aa: ASSLTASFSNEQF
cdr3_length: 13
v_call: TRBV5-6

cdr3_aa: ASSPGSSSYEQY
cdr3_length: 12
v_call: TRBV27

cdr3_aa: ASTEGWGNQPQH
cdr3_length: 12
v_call: TRBV2

cdr3_aa: ASSLDRATGAEQY
cdr3_length: 13
v_call: TRBV11-2

cdr3_aa: ASSLGASGSPDTQY
cdr3_length: 14
v_call: TRBV5-1

cdr3_aa: ASSFSYPVGYGYT
cdr3_length: 13
v_call: TRBV7-3

cdr3_aa: ASSLTSGSLTDTQY
cdr3_length: 14
v_call: TRBV5-1

cdr3_aa: ASSERVTSEKATDTQY
cdr3_length: 16
v_call: TRBV25-1

cdr3_aa: ASKRSGRPYEQY
cdr3_length: 12
v_call: TRBV6-5

cdr3_aa: ASREKGQGWNEQF
cdr3_length: 13
v_call: TRBV28

cdr3_aa: SVDRFYEQY
cdr3_length: 9
v_call: TRBV29-1

cdr3_aa: ASSPEAVGGNTIY
cdr3_length: 13
v_call: TRBV11-2

cdr3_aa: ASSGLSSGRKETQY
cdr3_length: 14
v_call: TRBV6-1

cdr3_aa: ASSPGDSAYEQY
cdr3_length: 12
v_call: TRBV6-5

cdr3_aa: ASSVGTSSEQY
cdr3_length: 11
v_call: TRBV9

cdr3_aa: ASSQAGLQETQY
cdr3_length: 12
v_call: TRBV4-1

cdr3_aa: ASSPEGSGGNYGYT
cdr3_length: 14
v_call: TRBV19

cdr3_aa: ATRGGRGYEQY
cdr3_length: 11
v_call: TRBV15

cdr3_aa: ASSSDSLNTEAF
cdr3_length: 12
v_call: TRBV10-2

cdr3_aa: ASSEEGKQGEQETQY
cdr3_length: 15
v_call: TRBV25-1

cdr3_aa: ASSPVGVGPGNEQF
cdr3_length: 14
v_call: TRBV7-9

cdr3_aa: ASSRDVGTEAF
cdr3_length: 11
v_call: TRBV27

cdr3_aa: ASSGTGPPGGELF
cdr3_length: 13
v_call: TRBV25-1

cdr3_aa: ASSVGPGRSTDTQY
cdr3_length: 14
v_call: TRBV9

cdr3_aa: ASSQSSGRWANVLT
cdr3_length: 14
v_call: TRBV5-1